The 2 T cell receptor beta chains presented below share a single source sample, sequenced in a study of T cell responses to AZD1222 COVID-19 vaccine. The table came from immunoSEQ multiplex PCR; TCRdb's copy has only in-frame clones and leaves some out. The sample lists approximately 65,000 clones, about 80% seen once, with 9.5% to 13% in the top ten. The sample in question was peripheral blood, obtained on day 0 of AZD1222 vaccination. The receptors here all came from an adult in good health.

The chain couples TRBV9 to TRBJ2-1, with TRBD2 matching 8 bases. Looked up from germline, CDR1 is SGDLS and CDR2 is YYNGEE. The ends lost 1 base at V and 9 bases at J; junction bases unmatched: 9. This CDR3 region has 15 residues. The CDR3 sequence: CASSVRVGTSFEQFF. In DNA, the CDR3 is TGTGCCAGCAGCGTAAGGGTGGGGACTAGTTTTGAGCAGTTCTTC.

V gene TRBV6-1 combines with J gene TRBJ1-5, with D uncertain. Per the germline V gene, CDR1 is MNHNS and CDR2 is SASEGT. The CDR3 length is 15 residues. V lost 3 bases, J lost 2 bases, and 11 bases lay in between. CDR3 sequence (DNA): TGTGCCAGCAGTGAGGGAAGCATAGGCAATCAGCCCCAGCATTTT. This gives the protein CASSEGSIGNQPQHF.